This TCR beta chain was captured by sequencing in a study of cytomegalovirus exposure and HLA in healthy donors. Study results and caveats: The productive fraction for most TCR beta V segments was about 87% or about 30% in an earlier analysis. The CMV antigen specificity of a few CMV-associated chains was confirmed through in vitro analysis.

PCR employed 60 Vbeta and 13 Jbeta primers. Clones were read by immunoSEQ multiplex PCR, and TCRdb kept only the in-frame ones, dropping some. The data show under 65,000 clones, with just under 85% seen just once and about 3% held by the top ten. As for this clone: Its target is not known.

Germline assignment: CDR1 SGHRS and CDR2 YFSETQ. V lost 4 bases to trimming and J lost 5 bases, with 18 bases between them. The CDR3 extends over 15 amino acids. The sample was PBMCs. The sequence came from a man over 45 in good health and CMV-seronegative. The chain links TRBV5-1 to TRBJ2-5; weak D call: TRBD1 (6 bases). The CDR3 reads CASSKTGSQGETQYF. The CDR3 nucleotides are TGCGCCAGCAGCAAAACAGGGTCGCAGGGGGAGACCCAGTACTTC. Variable domain in full (rest from reference TRBV5-1 and TRBJ2-5): KAGVTQTPRYLIKTRGQQVTLSCSPISGHRSVSWYQQTPGQGLQFLFEYFSETQRNKGNFPGRFSGRQFSNSRSEMNVSTLELGDSALYLCASSKTGSQGETQYFGPGTRLLVL.